A single T cell receptor beta chain is shown here with its context. Repertoires were generated with immunoSEQ multiplex PCR, while TCRdb's copy carries only in-frame clones and drops some. The repertoire holds tens of thousands of clones, 75% to 95% seen once, with roughly 0.78% in the top ten. The data were taken from a study of blood T cell repertoires in COVID-19. About the study: Acute and convalescent COVID-19 samples came from the United States, Italy and Spain. Nucleic acid was either cDNA or gDNA, and it came from T cells, B-cell-depleted T cells, or PBMCs.

The CDR3 has 15 residues. Trimming took off 2 bases at V and 2 bases at J, with 12 bases between the two ends. In germline, CDR1 is MNHNS, CDR2 SASEGT. The chain uses TRBV6-1 and TRBJ1-2, with D maybe TRBD1 (5 bases). This TCR was recovered from a woman of 80 years or more with acute or convalescent COVID-19. The sequencing sample was made of peripheral blood. CDR3 region: CASSEWGLINYGYTF. CDR3 sequence (DNA): TGTGCCAGCAGTGAATGGGGACTGATAAACTATGGCTACACCTTC.